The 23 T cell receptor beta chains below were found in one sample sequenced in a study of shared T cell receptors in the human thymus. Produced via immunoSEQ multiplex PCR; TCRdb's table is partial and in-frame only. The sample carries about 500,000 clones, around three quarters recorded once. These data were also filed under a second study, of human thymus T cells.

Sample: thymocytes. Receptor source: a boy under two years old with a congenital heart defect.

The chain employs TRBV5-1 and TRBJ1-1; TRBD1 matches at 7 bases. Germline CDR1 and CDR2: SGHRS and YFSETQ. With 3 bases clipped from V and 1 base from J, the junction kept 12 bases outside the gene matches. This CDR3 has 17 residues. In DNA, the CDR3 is TGCGCCAGCAGCTACACGACACAGGGGCCCCCGAACACTGAAGCTTTCTTT. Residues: CASSYTTQGPPNTEAFF. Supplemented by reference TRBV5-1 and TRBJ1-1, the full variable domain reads KAGVTQTPRYLIKTRGQQVTLSCSPISGHRSVSWYQQTPGQGLQFLFEYFSETQRNKGNFPGRFSGRQFSNSRSEMNVSTLELGDSALYLCASSYTTQGPPNTEAFFGQGTRLTVV.

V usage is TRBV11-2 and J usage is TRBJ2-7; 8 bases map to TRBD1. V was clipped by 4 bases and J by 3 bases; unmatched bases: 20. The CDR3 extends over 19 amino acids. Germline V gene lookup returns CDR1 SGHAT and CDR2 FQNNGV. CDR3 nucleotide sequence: TGTGCCAGCAGCTACCGGGACAGGATATTAGGGAATGGGGACTACGAGCAGTACTTC. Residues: CASSYRDRILGNGDYEQYF.

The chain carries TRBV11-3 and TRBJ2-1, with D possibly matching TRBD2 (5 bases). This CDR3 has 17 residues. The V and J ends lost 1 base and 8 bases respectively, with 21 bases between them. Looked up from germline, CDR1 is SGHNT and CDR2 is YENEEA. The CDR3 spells CASSLGRSSSTDDEQFF. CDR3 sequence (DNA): TGTGCCAGCAGCTTAGGGCGCTCCTCTAGCACCGACGATGAGCAGTTCTTC.

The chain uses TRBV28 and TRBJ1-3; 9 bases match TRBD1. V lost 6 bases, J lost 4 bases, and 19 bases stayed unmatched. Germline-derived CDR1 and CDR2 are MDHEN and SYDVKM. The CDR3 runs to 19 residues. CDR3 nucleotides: TGTGCCAGCAGCACATCCCGGGACAGGGCCCCTGAGGACGGAAACACCATATATTTT. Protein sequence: CASSTSRDRAPEDGNTIYF.

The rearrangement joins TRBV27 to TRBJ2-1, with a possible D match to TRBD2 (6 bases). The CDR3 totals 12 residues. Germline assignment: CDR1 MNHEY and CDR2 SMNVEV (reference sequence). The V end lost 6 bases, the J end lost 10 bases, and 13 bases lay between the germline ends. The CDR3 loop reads CASSGGRGEQFF. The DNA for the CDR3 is TGTGCCAGCAGCGGAGGGCGAGGAGAGCAGTTCTTC.

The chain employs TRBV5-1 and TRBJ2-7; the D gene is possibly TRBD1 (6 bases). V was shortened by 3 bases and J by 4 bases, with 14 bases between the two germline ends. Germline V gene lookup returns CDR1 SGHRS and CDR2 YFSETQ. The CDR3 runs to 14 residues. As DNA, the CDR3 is TGCGCCAGCAGCTCGGAAGGGGGTCCTTACGAGCAGTACTTC. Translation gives CASSSEGGPYEQYF.

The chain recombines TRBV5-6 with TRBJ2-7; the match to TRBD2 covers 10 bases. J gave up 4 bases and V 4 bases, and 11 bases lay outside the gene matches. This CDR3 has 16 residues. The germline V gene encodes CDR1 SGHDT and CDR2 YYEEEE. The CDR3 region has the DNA TGTGCCAGCAGCCCAGGACTAGCGGAGCGGTTTTACGAGCAGTACTTC. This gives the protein CASSPGLAERFYEQYF.

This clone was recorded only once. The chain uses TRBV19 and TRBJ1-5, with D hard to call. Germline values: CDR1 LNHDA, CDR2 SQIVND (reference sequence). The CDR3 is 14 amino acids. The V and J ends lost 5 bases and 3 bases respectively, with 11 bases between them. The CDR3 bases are TGTGCCAGTAGTCAAACCGGGTTCAATCAGCCCCAGCATTTT. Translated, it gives CASSQTGFNQPQHF.

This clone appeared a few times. The CDR3 loop is CASSAAGETQYF. CDR3 coding DNA: TGTGCCAGCAGTGCGGCAGGGGAGACCCAGTACTTC. This chain uses TRBV6-1 with TRBJ2-5; D possibly corresponds to TRBD1 (5 bases). Germline V gene data show CDR1 as MNHNS and CDR2 as SASEGT. There are 12 residues in the CDR3. V gave up 4 bases and J gave up 5 bases, with 8 bases separating them.

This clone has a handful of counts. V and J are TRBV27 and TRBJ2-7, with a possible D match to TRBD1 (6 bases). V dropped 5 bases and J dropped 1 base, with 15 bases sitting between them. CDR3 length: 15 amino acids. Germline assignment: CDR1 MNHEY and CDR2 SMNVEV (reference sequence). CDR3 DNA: TGTGCCAGCAGTCCCTCCCTGGACAGATCCTACGAGCAGTACTTC. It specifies CASSPSLDRSYEQYF.

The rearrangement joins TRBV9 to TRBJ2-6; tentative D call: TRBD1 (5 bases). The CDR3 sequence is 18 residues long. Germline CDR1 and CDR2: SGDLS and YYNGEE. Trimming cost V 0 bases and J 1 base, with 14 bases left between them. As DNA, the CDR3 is TGTGCCAGCAGCGTAGGAAGGGGTGAGGAGTCTGGGGCCAACGTCCTGACTTTC. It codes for CASSVGRGEESGANVLTF.

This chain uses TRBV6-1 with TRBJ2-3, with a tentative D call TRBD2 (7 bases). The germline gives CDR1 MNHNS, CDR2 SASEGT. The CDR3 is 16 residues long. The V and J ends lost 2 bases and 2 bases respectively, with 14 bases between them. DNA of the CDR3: TGTGCCAGCAGTGAATTGCGGGGGCGCCCCACAGATACGCAGTATTTT. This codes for CASSELRGRPTDTQYF.

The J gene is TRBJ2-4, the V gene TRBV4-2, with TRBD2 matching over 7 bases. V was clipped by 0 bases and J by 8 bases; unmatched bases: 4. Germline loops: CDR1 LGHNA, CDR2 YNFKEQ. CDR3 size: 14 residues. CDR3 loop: CASSQDEGGDIQYF. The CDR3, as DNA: TGTGCCAGCAGCCAAGACGAGGGAGGGGACATTCAGTACTTC.

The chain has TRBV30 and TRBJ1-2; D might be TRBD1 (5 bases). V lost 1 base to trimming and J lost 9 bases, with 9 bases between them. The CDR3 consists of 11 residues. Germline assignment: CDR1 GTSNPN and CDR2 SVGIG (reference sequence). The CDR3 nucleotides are TGTGCCTGGAGTGGCGGGGGTAGCTACACCTTC. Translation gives CAWSGGGSYTF.

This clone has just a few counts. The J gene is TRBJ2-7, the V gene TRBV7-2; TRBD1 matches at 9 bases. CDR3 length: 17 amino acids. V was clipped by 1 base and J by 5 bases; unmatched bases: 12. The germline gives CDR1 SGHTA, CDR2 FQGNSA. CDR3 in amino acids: CASSLVLSGQGYDEQYF. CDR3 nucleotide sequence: TGTGCCAGCAGCTTAGTTCTTTCGGGACAGGGATACGACGAGCAGTACTTC.

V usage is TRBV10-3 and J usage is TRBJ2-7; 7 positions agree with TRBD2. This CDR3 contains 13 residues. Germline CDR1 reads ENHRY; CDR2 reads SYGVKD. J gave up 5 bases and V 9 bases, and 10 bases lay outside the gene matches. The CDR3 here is CAIMRENPHEQYF. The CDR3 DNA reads TGTGCCATTATGCGGGAGAACCCCCACGAGCAGTACTTC.

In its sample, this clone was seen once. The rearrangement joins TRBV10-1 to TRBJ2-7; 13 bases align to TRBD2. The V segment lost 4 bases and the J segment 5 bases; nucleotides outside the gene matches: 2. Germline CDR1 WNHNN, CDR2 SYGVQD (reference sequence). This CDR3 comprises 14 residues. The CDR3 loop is CASSGTSGSNEQYF. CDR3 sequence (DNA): TGCGCCAGCAGTGGGACTAGCGGGAGCAACGAGCAGTACTTC.

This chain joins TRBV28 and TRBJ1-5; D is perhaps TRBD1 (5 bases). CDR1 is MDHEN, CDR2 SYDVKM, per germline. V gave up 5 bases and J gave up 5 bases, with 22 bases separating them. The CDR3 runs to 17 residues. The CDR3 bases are TGTGCCAGCAGTCACGTACGGGATGGAGGGGACCATCAGCCCCAGCATTTT. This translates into CASSHVRDGGDHQPQHF.

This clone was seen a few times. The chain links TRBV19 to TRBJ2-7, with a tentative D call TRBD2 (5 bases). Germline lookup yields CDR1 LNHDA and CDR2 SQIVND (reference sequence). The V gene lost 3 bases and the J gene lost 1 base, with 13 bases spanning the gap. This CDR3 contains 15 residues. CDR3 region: CASSMTRTSSYEQYF. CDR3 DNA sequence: TGTGCCAGTAGTATGACACGGACTTCTTCCTACGAGCAGTACTTC. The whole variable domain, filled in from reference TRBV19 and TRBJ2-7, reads DGGITQSPKYLFRKEGQNVTLSCEQNLNHDAMYWYRQDPGQGLRLIYYSQIVNDFQKGDIAEGYSVSREKKESFPLTVTSAQKNPTAFYLCASSMTRTSSYEQYFGPGTRLTVT.

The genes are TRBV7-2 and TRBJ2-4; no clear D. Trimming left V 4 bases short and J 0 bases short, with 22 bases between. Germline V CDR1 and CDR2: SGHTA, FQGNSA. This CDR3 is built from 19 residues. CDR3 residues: CASSSPQESGHLAKNIQYF. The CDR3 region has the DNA TGTGCCAGCAGCTCACCCCAAGAGTCCGGTCACTTAGCCAAAAACATTCAGTACTTC.

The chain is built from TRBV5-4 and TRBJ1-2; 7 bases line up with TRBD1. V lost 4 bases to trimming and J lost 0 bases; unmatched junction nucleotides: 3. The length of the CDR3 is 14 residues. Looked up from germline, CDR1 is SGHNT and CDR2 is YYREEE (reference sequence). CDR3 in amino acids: CASSIDRANYGYTF. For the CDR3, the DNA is TGTGCCAGCAGCATCGACAGGGCTAACTATGGCTACACCTTC.

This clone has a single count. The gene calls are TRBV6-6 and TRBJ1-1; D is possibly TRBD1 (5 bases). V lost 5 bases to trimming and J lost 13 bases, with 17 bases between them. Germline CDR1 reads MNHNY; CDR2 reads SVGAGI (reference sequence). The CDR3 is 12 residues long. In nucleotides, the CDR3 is TGTGCCAGCAGTGACGGGTCAGGCGGGGGTTTCTTT. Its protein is CASSDGSGGGFF.

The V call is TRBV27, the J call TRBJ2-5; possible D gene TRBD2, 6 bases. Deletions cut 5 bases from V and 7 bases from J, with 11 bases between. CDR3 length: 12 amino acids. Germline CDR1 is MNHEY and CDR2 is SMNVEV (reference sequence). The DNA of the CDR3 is TGTGCCAGCAGTCCCCCCGGGGGGACCCAGTACTTC. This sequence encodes CASSPPGGTQYF.